This T cell receptor beta chain was sequenced during a study of human T cells and chemical hapten exposure. V was cut by 0 bases and J by 2 bases, with 14 bases left in between. The CDR3 sequence is 17 residues long. CDR1 is MRHNA, CDR2 SNTAGT, per germline. One entry per CDR3 protein, called by TCRdb with MiXCR from the RACE reads. The sample includes about 140,000 distinct CDR3 sequences, about 12% of them seen just once. Whole-study results and caveats: No change in TCRs above 1 in 1000 frequency was produced by DPC sensitization. Expanded TCRs showed more large CDR3 clusters than pre-sensitization or healthy control sets. There was alopecia in the donors, so their immune response may differ from that of healthy people.

Regarding time point: patch test 2, 6 weeks after DPC sensitization. The treatment was: therapeutic diphenylcyclopropenone sensitization with weekly scalp DPC. Blood sampling occurred before each patch-test application. This clonotype has only a few counts. Its antigen is undetermined. The starting material was whole blood, obtained in connection with sensitization to the hapten diphenylcyclopropenone (DPC). V gene TRBV6-4 combines with J gene TRBJ1-5, with no clear D. The sequence was collected from a woman aged 45-60 years with alopecia areata. Some clones in this sample may be carry-over from other donors' samples. The CDR3 reads CASSDSSASLGNQPQHF. CDR3 bases: TGTGCCAGCAGTGACTCGAGTGCTTCACTGGGCAATCAGCCCCAGCATTTT.